Presented here are 21 T cell receptor beta chains from one specimen sequenced in a study of blood T cells in healthy people across ages. Primed by a sample-barcoded 5' primer and a J-beta primer mix, a second PCR proceeded for about 6 to 12 cycles. TCRdb re-derived calls from the 5' RACE reads in MiXCR, one entry per CDR3 protein. The table has roughly 1,300,000 distinct CDR3 sequences, 55% to 75% seen once. What was sequenced was blood. All receptors derive from a man between 18 and 29 years old in good health.

This clonotype has a single count. V usage is TRBV5-1 and J usage is TRBJ2-3, with 13 nucleotides matching TRBD2. This CDR3 is 16 amino acids long. V was pared by 4 bases and J by 2 bases, with 4 bases of the junction left unmatched. CDR1 SGHRS and CDR2 YFSETQ come from the germline V gene. This CDR3 is CASSRGLAGVTDTQYF. CDR3 DNA sequence: TGCGCCAGCAGCCGCGGACTAGCGGGAGTCACAGATACGCAGTATTTT.

A few counts support this clonotype. This chain connects TRBV3-1 to TRBJ2-3; 7 bases are a match to TRBD2. Losses at the gene ends were 6 bases for V and 6 bases for J; bases not matched to a gene: 12. Germline V gives CDR1 LGHDT, CDR2 YNNKEL (reference sequence). This CDR3 spans 15 amino acids. CDR3 nucleotides: TGTGCCAGCAGTCCGGGAGGAACTCGCCCGGATACGCAGTATTTT. This sequence encodes CASSPGGTRPDTQYF.

This clonotype has more than one count but fewer than ten. The CDR3 protein is CSAKLRSSYNEQFF. As DNA, the CDR3 is TGCAGTGCCAAGTTAAGGAGCTCCTACAATGAGCAGTTCTTC. The rearrangement links TRBV20-1 to TRBJ2-1; no clear D gene. CDR3 length equals 14 residues. The germline V gene encodes CDR1 DFQATT and CDR2 SNEGSKA (reference sequence). V lost 6 bases and J lost 0, with 12 bases in between.

V gene TRBV5-1 combines with J gene TRBJ2-1; the match to TRBD2 covers 9 bases. J was trimmed by 4 bases and V by 2 bases; bases with no gene match: 7. CDR1 and CDR2 (germline): SGHRS, YFSETQ. The CDR3 has 16 residues. In DNA, the CDR3 is TGCGCCAGCAGCTTAGGGACAGCGGGGGGATACAATGAGCAGTTCTTC. The encoded protein is CASSLGTAGGYNEQFF.

The gene calls are TRBV27 and TRBJ2-5, with 10 bases lining up with TRBD2. The CDR3 has 16 residues. With 4 bases clipped from V and 11 bases from J, the junction kept 16 bases outside the gene matches. In germline, CDR1 is MNHEY, CDR2 SMNVEV (reference sequence). In DNA form, the CDR3 reads TGTGCCAGCAGTTCTTCCACTAGCGGGACCGCCAATGAGCAGTACTTC. It is translated as CASSSSTSGTANEQYF.

This clonotype appeared a few times. The chain couples TRBV15 to TRBJ2-7; TRBD1 agrees at 7 bases. Trimming took 4 bases from V and 6 from J; bases not matched to a gene: 0. This CDR3 region has 11 residues. CDR1 LNHNV and CDR2 YYDKDF come from the germline V gene (reference sequence). The CDR3 reads CATSTGGEQYF. The CDR3, as DNA: TGTGCCACCAGCACAGGGGGCGAGCAGTACTTC.

This clonotype was detected a few times. CDR3 coding DNA: TGCAGTGCTAGATGGAACAGGGGAGCCAAAAACATTCAGTACTTC. The encoded protein is CSARWNRGAKNIQYF. The rearrangement links TRBV20-1 to TRBJ2-4; 7 bases line up with TRBD1. The CDR3 runs to 15 residues. Germline V gene data show CDR1 as DFQATT and CDR2 as SNEGSKA (reference sequence). The V gene end was trimmed by 2 bases and the J gene end by 0 bases; junction bases not matched to a gene: 4.

The chain combines TRBV5-1 with TRBJ2-1, with D perhaps given as TRBD1 or TRBD2 (6 bases each). V gave up 4 bases and J gave up 15 bases, with 23 bases separating them. The CDR3 has 14 amino acids. Germline values: CDR1 SGHRS, CDR2 YFSETQ. In nucleotides, the CDR3 is TGCGCCAGCAGCGCTTTCGCAGGGTTAGGGGGGACGTTCTTC. The encoded protein is CASSAFAGLGGTFF.

This chain links TRBV7-2 with TRBJ2-3, with no clear D. CDR1 is SGHTA, CDR2 FQGNSA, per germline. The V end lost 6 bases, the J end lost 4 bases, and 11 bases lay between the germline ends. This CDR3 spans 13 amino acids. CDR3 residues: CASRAEPPDTQYF. DNA of the CDR3: TGTGCCAGCAGGGCGGAGCCGCCAGATACGCAGTATTTT.

This CDR3 is CASSPWTGTNTEAFF. As DNA, the CDR3 is TGCGCCAGCAGCCCCTGGACAGGGACGAACACTGAAGCTTTCTTT. The chain carries TRBV4-1 and TRBJ1-1; TRBD1 matches at 8 bases. The CDR3 contains 15 residues. Trimming removed 4 bases from V and 1 base from J; junction bases left unmatched: 5. The germline gives CDR1 MGHRA, CDR2 YSYEKL.

The rearrangement uses TRBV3-1 and TRBJ2-3; a possible D gene is TRBD2 (5 bases). CDR3 length: 14 residues. Per germline, CDR1 LGHDT and CDR2 YNNKEL (reference sequence). Between the trimmed V and J ends, which lost 5 bases and 1 base, there was a span of 10 bases. This chain's CDR3 is CASSSMGGTDTQYF. The CDR3 DNA follows: TGTGCCAGCAGCAGTATGGGAGGCACAGATACGCAGTATTTT.

The chain joins TRBV4-1 to TRBJ2-5; possible D gene TRBD1, 5 bases. From germline, CDR1 is MGHRA and CDR2 YSYEKL. V lost 4 bases to trimming and J lost 1 base, with 10 bases between them. The CDR3 has 14 amino acids. For the CDR3, the DNA is TGCGCCAGCAGCCCCAGGGTTTCCCAAGAGACCCAGTACTTC. It encodes CASSPRVSQETQYF.

This chain uses TRBV6-5 with TRBJ2-3; a weak D match, TRBD2 (6 bases). The length of the CDR3 is 13 residues. Trimming took 7 bases from V and 3 from J, leaving 11 bases between them. Germline V CDR1 and CDR2: MNHEY, SVGAGI. The CDR3 sequence is CASNGGWTDTQYF. In DNA, the CDR3 is TGTGCCAGCAATGGAGGGTGGACAGATACGCAGTATTTT.

This clonotype was counted a few times. The chain carries TRBV29-1 and TRBJ2-2; D unresolved. Germline CDR1 SQVTM, CDR2 ANQGSEA. The CDR3 loop spans 13 amino acids. Deletions cut 4 bases from V and 0 bases from J, with 6 bases between. DNA of the CDR3: TGCAGCGTTGTCCAGACGAACACCGGGGAGCTGTTTTTT. It yields the protein CSVVQTNTGELFF.

The chain is built from TRBV18 and TRBJ2-1; 8 bases match TRBD2. Per germline, CDR1 KGHSH and CDR2 LQKENI. This CDR3 has 14 amino acids. Unmatched junction bases numbered 4, after V lost 4 bases and J lost 5 bases. The CDR3 DNA is TGTGCCAGCTCACGTCCAGCGGGAGACAATGAGCAGTTCTTC. Encoded protein: CASSRPAGDNEQFF.

The chain carries TRBV4-1 and TRBJ1-2; D unclear. CDR3 length: 16 amino acids. CDR1 is MGHRA, CDR2 YSYEKL, per germline. V shed 0 bases and J shed 8 bases, with 19 bases lying between them. CDR3 sequence reads: CASSQDRGGPWEGYTF. CDR3 DNA: TGCGCCAGCAGCCAAGATAGAGGTGGACCATGGGAGGGCTACACCTTC.

The chain couples TRBV29-1 to TRBJ2-2; D may be TRBD1 or TRBD2 (5 bases each). Trimming pared 1 base from V and 14 bases from J, leaving 20 bases between. Looked up from germline, CDR1 is SQVTM and CDR2 is ANQGSEA. CDR3 length: 14 amino acids. Written as DNA, the CDR3 is TGCAGCGTTGAAGTGGGCGCGAACACCGGGGCTCTGTTTTTT. Encoded protein: CSVEVGANTGALFF.

The chain's CDR3 is CATSRDLGLANYGYTF. The DNA for the CDR3 is TGTGCCACCAGCAGAGATCTGGGGCTAGCTAACTATGGCTACACCTTC. This rearrangement joins TRBV15 to TRBJ1-2; a possible D gene is TRBD1 (5 bases). Per the germline V gene, CDR1 is LNHNV and CDR2 is YYDKDF (reference sequence). The CDR3 extends over 16 amino acids. Trimming stripped 0 bases from V and 0 bases from J, with 11 bases between.

This clonotype came up a few times. The V call is TRBV29-1, the J call TRBJ2-5; D gene unclear. The germline gives CDR1 SQVTM, CDR2 ANQGSEA. V was clipped by 3 bases and J by 1 base, with 6 bases between them. The CDR3 has 12 residues. The CDR3 DNA is TGCAGCGTTGATTTGGTCCAAGAGACCCAGTACTTC. Protein sequence: CSVDLVQETQYF.

The chain employs TRBV11-2 and TRBJ2-3; D perhaps matches TRBD1 (6 bases). Germline lookup yields CDR1 SGHAT and CDR2 FQNNGV. V was shortened by 6 bases and J by 5 bases, with 21 bases between the two germline ends. This CDR3 spans 16 amino acids. This CDR3 is CASSHYVGQIIDTQYF. DNA of the CDR3: TGTGCCAGCAGTCATTACGTGGGACAAATAATAGATACGCAGTATTTT.

V and J are TRBV20-1 and TRBJ1-1; D gene ambiguous. This CDR3 is 14 amino acids long. Per the germline V gene, CDR1 is DFQATT and CDR2 is SNEGSKA (reference sequence). Trimming took 3 bases from V and 2 from J, leaving 13 bases between them. The DNA of the CDR3 is TGCAGTGCTAGTTTGGTGGGAATCAACACTGAAGCTTTCTTT. Translated, it gives CSASLVGINTEAFF.